This T cell receptor beta chain was sequenced in a study of cytomegalovirus exposure and HLA in healthy donors. CDR1 is MDHEN and CDR2 is SYDVKM in the germline V gene. The CDR3 covers 14 residues. It was with 60 Vbeta and 13 Jbeta primers that the PCR ran. Repertoires were generated with immunoSEQ multiplex PCR, while TCRdb's copy carries only in-frame clones and drops some. The sample contains about 160,000 clones, roughly 80% of which appear only once. The chain combines TRBV28 with TRBJ2-7, with D tentatively TRBD2 (5 bases). Sequenced sample: PBMCs. This receptor was identified in a man between 18 and 29 years old in good health and CMV-seronegative. As DNA, the CDR3 is TGTGCTTGGGGTCTATCGACCGGGGCCTACGAGCAGTACTTC. It yields the protein CAWGLSTGAYEQYF.